Only a few counts were recorded for the clone carrying this T cell receptor (beta chain). Its antigen remains unknown. The data originate from a study of cytomegalovirus exposure and HLA in healthy donors. The length of the CDR3 is 14 residues. With 1 base removed from V and 9 bases from J, the gap between germline ends came to 15 bases. The germline V gene encodes CDR1 LGHNA and CDR2 YSLEER. Study-wide points: As a later analysis showed, a missense DCLRE1C variant was linked to trimming of TCR beta V- and J-genes.

Use of 60 Vbeta and 13 Jbeta primers characterized the PCR. TCRdb keeps only in-frame clones here, not all; method: immunoSEQ multiplex PCR. The table includes 130,000 or so clones, about 80% detected once. The sample taken for sequencing was PBMCs. This receptor was taken from a woman aged 40 to 49 in good health and CMV-seronegative. This sequence joins TRBV4-3 and TRBJ1-1; D might be TRBD1 (6 bases). The CDR3 is CASSQGWGHRKAFF. For the CDR3, the DNA is TGCGCCAGCAGCCAAGGGTGGGGACACCGTAAAGCTTTCTTT.